This T cell receptor beta chain emerged from a study of technical replicates of blood from a few donors (dated by TCRdb to 2015 to 2018). Library construction relied on the immunoSEQ multiplex PCR assay. This is the immuneACCESS table as TCRdb keeps it, with only in-frame sequences that have V and J called. A part of the clones is gone; compared with another copy, unresolved V genes explain less than half, and the rest is unexplained. Across this sample there are almost 90,000 clones, with just under 95% seen only once. The top ten constitute 0.24% of the sample. To note about this clone: This clone's antigen is unknown. No base-level quality is on record; no much larger clone is a single base apart.

From the cysteine up to the phenylalanine, the CDR3 has a length of 15 residues. CDR3 DNA is the only sequence kept; it has 45 bases, read in frame from the first base. CDR1 and CDR2 are read off the germline V gene as SGDLS and YYNGEE. Cut back by 4 bases and 1 base, the V and J ends lie 14 bases apart. The sequenced material came from T cells isolated from PBMCs. This sequence uses TRBV9 and TRBJ1-1; tentative D gene TRBD1, with 6 bases matching. This receptor was taken from a human donor in good health. The CDR3 protein is CASSPRGDGNTEAFF. Here is the DNA: TGTGCCAGCAGCCCCAGGGGCGACGGGAACACTGAAGCTTTCTTT.